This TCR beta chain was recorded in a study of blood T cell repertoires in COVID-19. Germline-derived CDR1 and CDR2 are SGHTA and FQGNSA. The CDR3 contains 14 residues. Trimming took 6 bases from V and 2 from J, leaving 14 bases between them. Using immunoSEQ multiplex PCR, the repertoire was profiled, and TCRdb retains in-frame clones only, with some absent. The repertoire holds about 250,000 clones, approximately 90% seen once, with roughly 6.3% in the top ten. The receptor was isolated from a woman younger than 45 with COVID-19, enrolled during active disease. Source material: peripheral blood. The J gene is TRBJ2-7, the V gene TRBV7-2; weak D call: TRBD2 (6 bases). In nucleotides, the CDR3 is TGTGCCAGCAGTCCGGCGTGGGGGGCCTACGAGCAGTACTTC. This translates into CASSPAWGAYEQYF.